The 31 T cell receptor beta chains presented below share a single source sample, sequenced in a study of T cell changes during pregnancy in multiple sclerosis (dated by TCRdb to the late 2010s). The library was generated by the immunoSEQ multiplex PCR assay. TCRdb's version of the immuneACCESS table is confined to in-frame rearrangements and falls short of the full clone set. An unresolved V gene accounts for under half of the shortfall where checked; the remainder is of unknown origin. The sample profile shows about 76,000 clones; around 90% of them were found once. Of the sample, 3.7% is held by the ten largest clones. This sample comprised peripheral blood, obtained after pregnancy. The receptors stem from a female donor in good health, enrolled as a control in a pregnancy study.

The V gene is TRBV7-9, the J gene TRBJ1-5; TRBD1 aligns across 8 bases. Germline CDR1 SEHNR, CDR2 FQNEAQ (reference sequence). Unmatched junction bases numbered 3, after V lost 8 bases and J lost 3 bases. The CDR3 has 13 residues. CDR3 nucleotides: TGTGCCAGCGGGACAGGAGCCAATCAGCCCCAGCATTTT. Translation: CASGTGANQPQHF.

The chain links TRBV4-1 to TRBJ2-1, with 7 bases lining up with TRBD1. The CDR3 totals 15 residues. The germline CDR1 and CDR2 sequences are MGHRA and YSYEKL. Trimming removed 1 base from V and 4 bases from J; junction bases left unmatched: 4. CDR3 coding DNA: TGCGCCAGCAGCCAAGCGCGGACAGGATACAATGAGCAGTTCTTC. Protein sequence: CASSQARTGYNEQFF.

The chain joins TRBV28 to TRBJ2-5, with TRBD2 as a possible D gene (7 bases). The CDR3 has 15 residues. Germline-derived CDR1 and CDR2 are MDHEN and SYDVKM. Trimming stripped 3 bases from V and 4 bases from J, with 15 bases between. The CDR3 protein is CASSLGTGGRETQYF. Written as DNA, the CDR3 is TGTGCCAGCAGTTTGGGTACGGGGGGCAGAGAGACCCAGTACTTC.

The chain joins TRBV9 to TRBJ1-2; D perhaps matches TRBD1 (6 bases). V shed 3 bases and J shed 7 bases, with 13 bases lying between them. The CDR3 has 13 residues. In germline, CDR1 is SGDLS, CDR2 YYNGEE. The CDR3 spells CASSAQTGRGYTF. As DNA, the CDR3 is TGTGCCAGCAGCGCCCAGACAGGTCGTGGCTACACCTTC.

The J gene is TRBJ1-3, the V gene TRBV11-2; 7 nucleotides match TRBD1. The junction had 11 bases not matched to a gene; V was cut back by 5 bases and J by 10 bases. The V gene's germline CDR1 is SGHAT and CDR2 FQNNGV. The CDR3 runs 14 residues. The CDR3 loop is CASSPGATGETIYF. CDR3 sequence (DNA): TGTGCCAGCAGCCCCGGGGCCACAGGGGAGACCATATATTTT.

The rearrangement uses TRBV21-1 and TRBJ2-3; whether TRBD1, the table's D call, matches the DNA was not checked. TRBV21-1 is listed as a pseudogene. The length of the CDR3 is 18 residues. CDR3 loop: CASSKALLTGAITDTQYF. CDR3 coding DNA: TGTGCCAGCAGCAAAGCCCTTTTGACAGGAGCAATCACAGATACGCAGTATTTT.

CDR3 coding DNA: TGTGCCAGCAGCTTGCAGGGGACGAATGAGCAGTTCTTC. Its protein product is CASSLQGTNEQFF. The chain joins TRBV7-7 to TRBJ2-1, with D tentatively TRBD1 (6 bases). The CDR3 runs to 13 residues. In germline, CDR1 is SSHAT, CDR2 FNYEAQ (reference sequence). V was pared by 3 bases and J by 7 bases, with 10 bases between.

The genes are TRBV19 and TRBJ2-5; 14 bases line up with TRBD2. The germline CDR1 and CDR2 sequences are LNHDA and SQIVND (reference sequence). Trimming removed 4 bases from V and 2 bases from J; junction bases left unmatched: 6. CDR3 length: 17 amino acids. CDR3 in DNA: TGTGCCAGTAGTACCCCGGGACTAGCGGGGGAACAAGAGACCCAGTACTTC. Residues: CASSTPGLAGEQETQYF. The full variable domain, in which reference TRBV19 and TRBJ2-5 provide the parts outside the CDR3, is DGGITQSPKYLFRKEGQNVTLSCEQNLNHDAMYWYRQDPGQGLRLIYYSQIVNDFQKGDIAEGYSVSREKKESFPLTVTSAQKNPTAFYLCASSTPGLAGEQETQYFGPGTRLLVL.

The chain combines TRBV27 with TRBJ1-1; perhaps TRBD1 as D (5 bases). Trimming took off 8 bases at V and 4 bases at J, with 17 bases between the two ends. The CDR3 is made up of 14 amino acids. CDR1 is MNHEY, CDR2 SMNVEV, per germline (reference sequence). DNA of the CDR3: TGTGCCAGCTCTCGGGGGGGGAGGGGCACTGAAGCTTTCTTT. This sequence encodes CASSRGGRGTEAFF.

V usage is TRBV30 and J usage is TRBJ1-1, with TRBD1 matching over 7 bases. The germline V gene has CDR1 GTSNPN and CDR2 SVGIG (reference sequence). The CDR3 is 13 residues long. V lost 3 bases to trimming and J lost 4 bases; unmatched junction nucleotides: 5. CDR3 sequence (DNA): TGTGCCTGGAGCGCATCAGGGGGCACTGAAGCTTTCTTT. Protein: CAWSASGGTEAFF.

This rearrangement joins TRBV18 to TRBJ2-7; 8 positions match TRBD1. V lost 1 base and J lost 0; bases outside the gene matches: 2. The CDR3 totals 15 residues. Germline values: CDR1 KGHSH, CDR2 LQKENI. CDR3 in amino acids: CASSPRDRSSYEQYF. The CDR3 DNA is TGTGCCAGCTCACCACGGGACAGGAGCTCCTACGAGCAGTACTTC. The variable domain in full, completed from reference TRBV18 and TRBJ2-7, reads NAGVMQNPRHLVRRRGQEARLRCSPMKGHSHVYWYRQLPEEGLKFMVYLQKENIIDESGMPKERFSAEFPKEGPSILRIQQVVRGDSAAYFCASSPRDRSSYEQYFGPGTRLTVT.

This clone came up many times. In DNA, the CDR3 is TGTGCCAGCAGTGAAGAGGAAGGGACACCTTCCTACGAGCAGTACTTC. Translation gives CASSEEEGTPSYEQYF. J is TRBJ2-7 and V is TRBV6-1; TRBD1 might be the D (6 bases). There are 16 residues in the CDR3. The V gene lost 1 base and the J gene lost 1 base, with 14 bases spanning the gap. CDR1 is MNHNS and CDR2 is SASEGT in the germline V gene.

The chain links TRBV2 to TRBJ1-2; 9 nucleotides agree with TRBD1. The CDR3 totals 16 residues. Germline CDR1 and CDR2: SNHLY and FYNNEI. With V trimmed by 4 bases and J by 0 bases, 6 bases remained unmatched. The CDR3 here is CASSGLQGAANYGYTF. The DNA of the CDR3 is TGTGCCAGCAGTGGACTACAGGGGGCGGCTAACTATGGCTACACCTTC.

The count of this clone is one. The V and J genes are TRBV1 and TRBJ2-7; TRBD2 was called by the table and not checked on the DNA. TRBV1 is a pseudogene locus. The CDR3 has 15 residues. The chain's CDR3 is CTSSRKKRGADEQYF. The DNA of the CDR3 is TGCACCAGCAGCCGGAAAAAGCGGGGGGCCGACGAGCAGTACTTC.

J is TRBJ2-3 and V is TRBV27; D is undetermined. Germline values: CDR1 MNHEY, CDR2 SMNVEV (reference sequence). The CDR3 sequence is 14 residues long. V lost 2 bases and J 0 bases, leaving 6 bases between the germline ends. CDR3 in DNA: TGTGCCAGCAGTTTAGGCCAGAGCACAGATACGCAGTATTTT. Translated, it gives CASSLGQSTDTQYF.

This clone came up once. The rearrangement uses TRBV19 and TRBJ1-5, with D tentatively TRBD1 (6 bases). Germline loops: CDR1 LNHDA, CDR2 SQIVND (reference sequence). This CDR3 has 17 amino acids. V gave up 3 bases and J gave up 0 bases, with 15 bases separating them. This CDR3 is CASSMNRAQYSNQPQHF. The DNA for the CDR3 is TGTGCCAGTAGTATGAACAGGGCCCAATATAGCAATCAGCCCCAGCATTTT.

This chain links TRBV6-1 with TRBJ2-5; TRBD1 agrees at 10 bases. Germline V CDR1 and CDR2: MNHNS, SASEGT. Trimming took 6 bases from V and 4 from J; bases not matched to a gene: 5. This CDR3 contains 14 residues. CDR3 DNA sequence: TGTGCCAGCAGAGACAGGGGGCTACGAGAGACCCAGTACTTC. The encoded protein is CASRDRGLRETQYF.

CDR3 sequence (DNA): TGTGCCAGCAGCTCCCCTTGGGACAATTCAGATACGCAGTATTTT. Encoded protein: CASSSPWDNSDTQYF. The chain employs TRBV5-6 and TRBJ2-3; D might be TRBD1 (6 bases). Germline CDR1 and CDR2: SGHDT and YYEEEE. This CDR3 is built from 15 residues. V dropped 3 bases and J dropped 4 bases, with 15 bases sitting between them.

The chain uses TRBV29-1 and TRBJ2-3; 8 bases agree with TRBD2. The germline V gene has CDR1 SQVTM and CDR2 ANQGSEA. The CDR3 is made up of 14 amino acids. Trimming cost V 3 bases and J 4 bases; bases outside gene matches: 6. CDR3 loop: CSVDPSGSADTQYF. CDR3 nucleotides: TGCAGCGTTGACCCCAGCGGGAGCGCAGATACGCAGTATTTT.

Written as DNA, the CDR3 is TGTGCCAGCAGCGCAAGACAGGGTGGCTCACCCCTCCACTTT. Encoded protein: CASSARQGGSPLHF. The chain joins TRBV9 to TRBJ1-6, with TRBD1 identical over 7 bases. J gave up 10 bases and V 3 bases, and 7 bases lay outside the gene matches. The CDR3 is made up of 14 amino acids. In germline, CDR1 is SGDLS, CDR2 YYNGEE.

CDR3: CASSPLPGNIQYF. CDR3 in DNA: TGTGCCAGCAGCCCTTTACCCGGGAACATTCAGTACTTC. The chain links TRBV7-9 to TRBJ2-4; D unresolved. The V gene lost 5 bases and the J gene lost 7 bases, with 12 bases spanning the gap. Looked up from germline, CDR1 is SEHNR and CDR2 is FQNEAQ (reference sequence). This CDR3 has 13 residues.

This chain links TRBV2 with TRBJ2-3, with D possibly matching TRBD1 (8 bases). V lost 6 bases to trimming and J lost 5 bases, with 15 bases between them. This CDR3 spans 14 amino acids. Germline V gene data show CDR1 as SNHLY and CDR2 as FYNNEI. The CDR3 bases are TGTGCCAGCAGCAGCGGGACAGGCAAAGATACGCAGTATTTT. Translation gives CASSSGTGKDTQYF.

This chain links TRBV15 with TRBJ1-1, with D possibly matching TRBD1 (5 bases). With 0 bases removed from V and 0 bases from J, the gap between germline ends came to 14 bases. Germline CDR1 is LNHNV and CDR2 is YYDKDF (reference sequence). The CDR3 is 17 residues long. Here the CDR3 DNA reads TGTGCCACCAGCAGAGATAGGAAAACAGGAGTGAACACTGAAGCTTTCTTT. This sequence encodes CATSRDRKTGVNTEAFF.

The rearrangement links TRBV5-1 to TRBJ2-5; TRBD2 matches at 9 bases. The V segment lost 1 base and the J segment 4 bases; nucleotides outside the gene matches: 20. This CDR3 has 20 residues. Germline values: CDR1 SGHRS, CDR2 YFSETQ. The CDR3 protein is CASSLLGPALDPAGGETQYF. For the CDR3, the DNA is TGCGCCAGCAGCTTGTTGGGTCCAGCCCTCGACCCAGCGGGAGGAGAGACCCAGTACTTC.

V is TRBV11-2 and J is TRBJ2-3, with 7 positions matching TRBD2. This CDR3 has 14 amino acids. V lost 5 bases to trimming and J lost 4 bases; unmatched junction nucleotides: 6. Germline CDR1 and CDR2: SGHAT and FQNNGV. CDR3 protein: CASSEPGRADTQYF. The CDR3 nucleotides read TGTGCCAGCAGCGAGCCGGGGAGGGCAGATACGCAGTATTTT.

The chain uses TRBV4-3 and TRBJ1-4; D gene unclear. There are 17 residues in the CDR3. In germline, CDR1 is LGHNA, CDR2 YSLEER. V was cut by 1 base and J by 0 bases, with 12 bases left in between. The chain's CDR3 is CASSQGSTRATNEKLFF. For the CDR3, the DNA is TGCGCCAGCAGCCAAGGGTCCACCCGAGCAACTAATGAAAAACTGTTTTTT.

V usage is TRBV7-9 and J usage is TRBJ1-2; tentative D call: TRBD1 (5 bases). Between the trimmed V and J ends, which lost 3 bases and 4 bases, there was a span of 9 bases. CDR1 is SEHNR and CDR2 is FQNEAQ in the germline V gene (reference sequence). The length of the CDR3 is 13 residues. The CDR3 nucleotides read TGTGCCAGCAGCTTGCCGACAGCCTATGGCTACACCTTC. Residues: CASSLPTAYGYTF.

The chain employs TRBV18 and TRBJ1-5; 8 bases align to TRBD1. The length of the CDR3 is 15 residues. Germline V lookup: CDR1 KGHSH, CDR2 LQKENI. V shed 3 bases, J shed 6 bases, and the junction held 7 bases outside the gene matches. CDR3 nucleotides: TGTGCCAGCTCACCCGGGACAGGCCTTGGTCAGCCCCAGCATTTT. The encoded protein is CASSPGTGLGQPQHF.

There are a few counts of this clone. The chain links TRBV4-1 to TRBJ1-6; no firm D call. Germline CDR1 MGHRA, CDR2 YSYEKL. The CDR3 runs 16 residues. V was trimmed by 7 bases and J by 7 bases, leaving 20 bases between them. The CDR3 region has the DNA TGCGCCAGCAACCACCTCTTGGCAGGCCTAAATTCACCCCTCCACTTT. This codes for CASNHLLAGLNSPLHF.

The CDR3, as DNA: TGTGCTAGTGGTTTCGATAGTTGGGACAGGGAGGACAATGAGCAGTTCTTC. It is translated as CASGFDSWDREDNEQFF. The V call is TRBV12-5, the J call TRBJ2-1; 9 nucleotides line up with TRBD1. Germline CDR1 LGHNT, CDR2 FRNRAP. The CDR3 contains 17 residues. The ends lost 3 bases at V and 5 bases at J; junction bases unmatched: 11.

This clone was recorded only once. The rearrangement links TRBV6-6 to TRBJ2-7; tentatively, D is TRBD1 (6 bases). There are 13 residues in the CDR3. The V gene lost 4 bases and the J gene lost 4 bases, with 11 bases spanning the gap. Germline CDR1 is MNHNY and CDR2 is SVGAGI (reference sequence). Here the CDR3 reads CASSSTGNYEQYF. The DNA of the CDR3 is TGTGCCAGCAGTTCGACAGGAAATTACGAGCAGTACTTC.